The clone carrying this T cell receptor beta chain was seen a handful of times. Its antigen is unknown. Here immunoSEQ multiplex PCR was the method, and the copy in TCRdb shows in-frame clones only, minus some. This table holds fewer than 25,000 clones, 80% to 90% found once. Germline V gene lookup returns CDR1 SGHTA and CDR2 FQGNSA. The V end was cut by 1 base, the J end by 4 bases, with 8 bases between. The CDR3 extends over 13 amino acids. These data come from a study of PD-1 blockade in classical Hodgkin lymphoma. Notes on the study in general: Baseline diversity in complete responders resembled that of newly diagnosed patients. What caused the repertoire differences, perhaps disease activity or prior therapy, remains undefined. By cycle point C4D1, TCR diversity had risen significantly in CD4+ cells (but not CD8+ cells).

Every single patient, without exception, relapsed after autologous stem cell transplantation, and brentuximab vedotin exposure varied. This chain connects TRBV7-2 to TRBJ2-7, with a weak D call TRBD2 (5 bases). The material was peripheral blood mononuclear cells (PBMCs), obtained before the second cycle of nivolumab. The TCR was taken from a human donor with classical Hodgkin lymphoma. In nucleotides, the CDR3 is TGTGCCAGCAGCTTAGTGGACTCGTACGAGCAGTACTTC. Amino acids: CASSLVDSYEQYF.